A single sample is the source of the 9 T cell receptor beta chains below, sequenced in a study of cytomegalovirus exposure and HLA in healthy donors. PCR was performed using 60 Vbeta and 13 Jbeta primers. Profiling relied on immunoSEQ multiplex PCR, and the TCRdb table lists in-frame clones only, not all of them. This sample has 150,000 to 200,000 clones, with approximately 80% found just once. The sample taken for sequencing was PBMCs. The receptors stem from a male donor in good health and CMV-seronegative.

The rearrangement links TRBV2 to TRBJ2-2; D is ambiguous. V was trimmed by 4 bases and J by 6 bases, leaving 12 bases between them. CDR1 SNHLY and CDR2 FYNNEI come from the germline V gene. The CDR3 contains 14 residues. The CDR3 sequence: CASSGAKKPGELFF. The CDR3 nucleotides read TGTGCCAGCAGTGGGGCAAAAAAACCCGGGGAGCTGTTTTTT.

The chain recombines TRBV6-1 with TRBJ2-7; 10 bases line up with TRBD1. The CDR3 totals 15 residues. The germline gives CDR1 MNHNS, CDR2 SASEGT. Trimming cost V 3 bases and J 4 bases; bases outside gene matches: 6. The CDR3 DNA is TGTGCCAGCAGTGATATCTCGGGACAGGGGTACGAGCAGTACTTC. It yields the protein CASSDISGQGYEQYF.

The chain has TRBV4-1 and TRBJ2-5; 8 nucleotides line up with TRBD1. The J segment lost 5 bases and the V segment lost 2 bases, leaving 10 bases of the junction unmatched. CDR1 MGHRA and CDR2 YSYEKL come from the germline V gene. The CDR3 consists of 16 residues. DNA of the CDR3: TGCGCCAGCAGCCAAACTGGGCAACAGGGGGGTGAGACCCAGTACTTC. Protein sequence: CASSQTGQQGGETQYF.

V and J are TRBV13 and TRBJ2-1; 9 bases fit TRBD1. Germline V gene lookup returns CDR1 PRHDT and CDR2 FYEKMQ (reference sequence). V dropped 6 bases and J dropped 10; count of bases not matched to a gene: 22. The CDR3 has 18 residues. CDR3 nucleotides: TGTGCCAGCAGTTCAGTTCTATCTGGGACAGGGTCGGGGCGGGAGCAGTTCTTC. It encodes CASSSVLSGTGSGREQFF.

Worth noting for this clone: One end of the junction fails to match germline, which may point to a read error. The sample contains more than one DNA sequence encoding this CDR3. This chain joins TRBV6-5 and TRBJ2-7; perhaps TRBD2 as D (6 bases). Germline-derived CDR1 and CDR2 are MNHEY and SVGAGI. The CDR3 covers 16 residues. CDR3 DNA sequence: TGTGCCAGCAGTTACTCCCTTGGAGGGGCGCCCTACGAGCAGTACTTT. Amino acid sequence: CASSYSLGGAPYEQYF.

The rearrangement joins TRBV30 to TRBJ2-5, with TRBD2 matching 15 bases. This CDR3 spans 17 amino acids. The junction had 13 bases not matched to a gene; V was cut back by 8 bases and J by 3 bases. The V gene's germline CDR1 is GTSNPN and CDR2 SVGIG (reference sequence). The CDR3 coding sequence is TGTGCCCGTTCAGGGACTAGCGGGGGGACACACAAAGAGACCCAGTACTTC. Translating gives CARSGTSGGTHKETQYF.

This rearrangement joins TRBV27 to TRBJ1-2; TRBD1 matches 7 bases. Germline-derived CDR1 and CDR2 are MNHEY and SMNVEV (reference sequence). V was clipped by 5 bases and J by 4 bases; unmatched bases: 4. The CDR3 sequence is 13 residues long. The CDR3 DNA reads TGTGCCAGCAGTAGGGGGCTAGGCTATGGCTACACCTTC. Its protein product is CASSRGLGYGYTF.

This chain connects TRBV5-4 to TRBJ2-5, with 9 bases that match TRBD1. The DNA end is a closer match to TRBJ2-7, so the J assignment may be wrong. This CDR3 has 13 residues. Germline lookup yields CDR1 SGHNT and CDR2 YYREEE (reference sequence). The CDR3, as DNA: TGTGCCAGCAGCTCGGGACAGGGAAACGAGCAGTACTTC. It translates to CASSSGQGNEQYF.

This clone was seen a few times. The CDR3: CASSQLTENTGELFF. In DNA, the CDR3 is TGCGCCAGCAGCCAATTGACAGAGAACACCGGGGAGCTGTTTTTT. V is TRBV4-3 and J is TRBJ2-2; weak D call: TRBD1 (5 bases). The V gene lost 2 bases and the J gene lost 1 base, with 8 bases spanning the gap. Per the germline V gene, CDR1 is LGHNA and CDR2 is YSLEER. The CDR3 runs 15 residues.